The following is a TCR beta chain sequence with its context. The data were produced by immunoSEQ multiplex PCR, yet TCRdb's version contains in-frame clones alone and is incomplete. The sample includes 330,000 or so clones, over 80% of them seen just once. This specimen belongs to a study of blood T cell repertoires in COVID-19. Study-wide background: Samples came from the United States, Italy and Spain, spanning acute and convalescent COVID-19.

The germline V gene has CDR1 DFQATT and CDR2 SNEGSKA (reference sequence). V lost 5 bases to trimming and J lost 4 bases, with 9 bases between them. This CDR3 is built from 11 residues. V and J are TRBV20-1 and TRBJ2-7; D might be TRBD1 (6 bases). This receptor was obtained from a man aged 25-45 years with COVID-19, enrolled during active disease. The sequenced sample consisted of peripheral blood. In nucleotides, the CDR3 is TGCAGTGCTGGGGACATTTACGAGCAGTACTTC. Its translation is CSAGDIYEQYF.